This TCR beta chain came from a study of T-cell reconstitution after alpha-beta-depleted transplantation in children. The CDR3 sequence is 14 residues long. CDR1 is DFQATT, CDR2 SNEGSKA, per germline (reference sequence). Trimming at V came to 6 bases and at J to 11 bases, leaving 14 bases not matched to a gene. Unique molecular identifiers were used in preparing the TCRbeta library. TCRdb redid the calling of the PCR reads with MiXCR, one entry per CDR3 protein. In the table there are 480,000 or so distinct CDR3 sequences, about 10% of which are singletons. Many counts were recorded for this clonotype.

The sequenced sample was PBMCs, obtained before TCRalphabeta/CD19-depleted stem cell transplant. The chain recombines TRBV20-1 with TRBJ1-4; TRBD1 matches at 8 bases. The receptor comes from a child aged 2 to 10 with inherited bone marrow failure, due to receive a stem cell transplant. This chain's CDR3 is CSAPRPRGPWKLFF. The CDR3 DNA sequence: TGCAGTGCGCCCCGGCCCAGGGGGCCGTGGAAACTGTTTTTT.